The 15 T cell receptor beta chains below were found in one sample sequenced in a study of blood T cell repertoires in COVID-19. Here immunoSEQ multiplex PCR was the method, and the copy in TCRdb shows in-frame clones only, minus some. This table holds 300,000 to 350,000 clones, about 87% found once. The specimen sequenced was PBMCs or T cells enriched from blood (not recorded which). Receptor source: a man aged 30-40 years who had recovered from COVID-19.

This chain links TRBV10-3 with TRBJ2-7, with TRBD1 identical over 9 bases. CDR3 size: 14 residues. V lost 5 bases, J lost 6 bases, and 8 bases stayed unmatched. CDR1 and CDR2 (germline): ENHRY, SYGVKD. CDR3 nucleotide sequence: TGTGCCATCAGTCTACAGGGGGCGGTTCTCGAGCAGTACTTC. Translating it yields CAISLQGAVLEQYF.

The chain uses TRBV18 and TRBJ1-1; 7 positions match TRBD1. The V gene's germline CDR1 is KGHSH and CDR2 LQKENI. Unmatched junction bases numbered 6, after V lost 4 bases and J lost 1 base. The CDR3 extends over 15 amino acids. The CDR3: CASSQSGTANTEAFF. Here the CDR3 DNA reads TGTGCCAGCTCACAGTCGGGGACAGCGAACACTGAAGCTTTCTTT.

The chain joins TRBV28 to TRBJ2-7, with TRBD1 as a possible D gene (6 bases). The V gene lost 4 bases and the J gene lost 4 bases, with 26 bases spanning the gap. The germline CDR1 and CDR2 sequences are MDHEN and SYDVKM. This CDR3 has 18 residues. The CDR3 DNA sequence: TGTGCCAGCAGTTCCCTCCGGACAGCCACACATGGCCTTTACGAGCAGTACTTC. Its translation: CASSSLRTATHGLYEQYF.

This clone was counted a single time. This rearrangement joins TRBV11-2 to TRBJ2-1; TRBD2 matches 10 bases. This CDR3 is 15 amino acids long. V was pared by 5 bases and J by 6 bases, with 7 bases of the junction left unmatched. Germline V lookup: CDR1 SGHAT, CDR2 FQNNGV. The chain's CDR3 is CASSPHRLAGNEQFF. DNA for the CDR3: TGTGCCAGCAGCCCCCACCGACTAGCGGGCAATGAGCAGTTCTTC.

The CDR3 protein is CASSGTGPNYGYTF. In DNA, the CDR3 is TGTGCCAGCAGTGGGACAGGACCTAACTATGGCTACACCTTC. The chain has TRBV2 and TRBJ1-2; 7 bases map to TRBD1. This CDR3 region has 14 residues. J gave up 0 bases and V 4 bases, and 2 bases lay outside the gene matches. The V gene's germline CDR1 is SNHLY and CDR2 FYNNEI.

Worth noting for this clone: Other DNA sequences from this sample encode an identical CDR3 as well. V usage is TRBV7-8 and J usage is TRBJ2-2; 8 bases are a match to TRBD1. The CDR3 runs to 16 residues. Germline trimming cut 1 base from V and 1 base from J; bases unmatched to any gene: 2. CDR1 and CDR2 from the germline V gene are SGHVS and FQNEAQ. The chain's CDR3 is CASSLVGTGNTGELFF. Written as DNA, the CDR3 is TGTGCCAGCAGCTTAGTGGGGACAGGGAACACCGGGGAGCTGTTTTTT.

This chain uses TRBV5-1 with TRBJ2-7; 10 bases agree with TRBD2. CDR3 length equals 14 residues. V lost 3 bases and J lost 3; bases outside the gene matches: 3. The germline gives CDR1 SGHRS, CDR2 YFSETQ. This CDR3 reads CASSSRTSGYEQYF. DNA of the CDR3: TGCGCCAGCAGCTCCCGGACTAGCGGCTACGAGCAGTACTTC. Combining the CDR3 with reference TRBV5-1 and TRBJ2-7 gives the whole variable domain KAGVTQTPRYLIKTRGQQVTLSCSPISGHRSVSWYQQTPGQGLQFLFEYFSETQRNKGNFPGRFSGRQFSNSRSEMNVSTLELGDSALYLCASSSRTSGYEQYFGPGTRLTVT.

V gene TRBV5-1 combines with J gene TRBJ1-6, with D possibly TRBD1 on 5 matching bases. V was cut by 0 bases and J by 8 bases, with 12 bases left in between. The CDR3 has 15 amino acids. Germline V lookup: CDR1 SGHRS, CDR2 YFSETQ. CDR3 loop: CASSLALLGDSPLHF. In DNA form, the CDR3 reads TGCGCCAGCAGCTTGGCACTCTTAGGGGATTCACCCCTCCACTTT. Together with reference TRBV5-1 and TRBJ1-6, the CDR3 gives the full variable domain: KAGVTQTPRYLIKTRGQQVTLSCSPISGHRSVSWYQQTPGQGLQFLFEYFSETQRNKGNFPGRFSGRQFSNSRSEMNVSTLELGDSALYLCASSLALLGDSPLHFGNGTRLTVT.

Details on this clone: One junction end disagrees with the germline gene, perhaps due to a read error. V is TRBV9 and J is TRBJ2-4; maybe TRBD1 (5 bases). CDR3 length: 16 residues. The germline V gene has CDR1 SGDLS and CDR2 YYNGEE. CDR3 sequence: CASRVGAFGTKNIQYF. CDR3 DNA: TGTGCCAGCAGGGTAGGGGCTTTCGGTACCAAAAACATTCAGTACTTC.

This chain uses TRBV5-5 with TRBJ1-1, with D possibly being TRBD1 (5 bases). CDR3 length: 15 residues. Germline lookup yields CDR1 SGHKS and CDR2 YYEKEE (reference sequence). V lost 2 bases to trimming and J lost 4 bases, with 15 bases between them. The CDR3, as DNA: TGTGCCAGCAGCTTCGATTTAGGGGCCGGCACTGAAGCTTTCTTT. This encodes CASSFDLGAGTEAFF.

The CDR3 loop is CASSQIQGGGYTF. The DNA of the CDR3 is TGTGCCAGCAGCCAAATACAGGGCGGTGGCTACACCTTC. The rearrangement links TRBV14 to TRBJ1-2, with D tentatively TRBD1 (6 bases). CDR1 and CDR2 from the germline V gene are SGHDN and FVKESK. This CDR3 region has 13 residues. The V end lost 2 bases, the J end lost 7 bases, and 11 bases lay between the germline ends. Full variable domain (rest looked up from reference TRBV14 and TRBJ1-2): EAGVTQFPSHSVIEKGQTVTLRCDPISGHDNLYWYRRVMGKEIKFLLHFVKESKQDESGMPNNRFLAERTGGTYSTLKVQPAELEDSGVYFCASSQIQGGGYTFGSGTRLTVV.

The chain joins TRBV29-1 to TRBJ2-7; D is possibly TRBD1 (5 bases). Germline CDR1 reads SQVTM; CDR2 reads ANQGSEA. CDR3 length equals 15 residues. Trimming shortened V by 6 bases and J by 7 bases, and 25 bases separated the two germline ends. CDR3 loop: CSVAIGFLGLEEQYF. For the CDR3, the DNA is TGCAGCGTCGCCATAGGTTTTTTGGGGCTGGAGGAGCAGTACTTC.

V is TRBV5-1 and J is TRBJ1-6; D perhaps matches TRBD1 (6 bases). The germline V gene encodes CDR1 SGHRS and CDR2 YFSETQ. This CDR3 region has 16 residues. The germline V and J ends were trimmed by 0 bases and 2 bases, with 9 bases remaining between them. The CDR3 sequence: CASSLETGPYNSPLHF. The CDR3 region has the DNA TGCGCCAGCAGCTTGGAGACAGGACCCTATAATTCACCCCTCCACTTT.

The chain has TRBV7-8 and TRBJ1-4, with D possibly TRBD1 on 5 matching bases. Trimming stripped 0 bases from V and 2 bases from J, with 16 bases between. Per germline, CDR1 SGHVS and CDR2 FQNEAQ. The length of the CDR3 is 18 residues. The CDR3 spells CASSLARGGDGTNEKLFF. The CDR3 nucleotides read TGTGCCAGCAGCTTAGCGCGAGGAGGGGATGGTACTAATGAAAAACTGTTTTTT. Using reference TRBV7-8 and TRBJ1-4 for the parts outside the CDR3, the full variable domain is GAGVSQSPRYKVAKRGQDVALRCDPISGHVSLFWYQQALGQGPEFLTYFQNEAQLDKSGLPSDRFFAERPEGSVSTLKIQRTQQEDSAVYLCASSLARGGDGTNEKLFFGSGTQLSVL.

Notes on this clone: The same CDR3 is also encoded by other DNA sequences in this sample. The chain has TRBV4-2 and TRBJ2-2, with 8 bases that match TRBD1. From germline, CDR1 is LGHNA and CDR2 YNFKEQ. The CDR3 runs to 15 residues. Losses at the gene ends were 3 bases for V and 5 bases for J; bases not matched to a gene: 5. CDR3: CASSHGQGRTGELFF. The CDR3 DNA reads TGTGCCAGCAGCCATGGACAGGGCCGGACCGGGGAGCTGTTTTTT.